These 24 T cell receptor beta chains came from one sample sequenced in a study of spatial heterogeneity in lung cancer. Findings and limits, study-wide: Tracking of tumor mutation counts was seen in expanded intratumoral alpha and beta TCR counts.

TCRdb ran MiXCR on the 5' RACE reads and lists one entry per CDR3 protein. Of around 100,000 distinct CDR3 sequences in the sample, approximately 4.7% were seen once. These receptors lack a known antigen. Regarding time point: sample taken at primary tumor resection. The sequencing here drew on lung tumor tissue, taken at surgery. All receptors derive from a male donor with early-stage non-small cell lung cancer.

This clonotype was counted only a few times. The J gene is TRBJ1-6, the V gene TRBV6-5; the D gene is possibly TRBD1 (6 bases). Trimming cost V 2 bases and J 5 bases, with 7 bases left between them. Germline V gene sequence: CDR1 MNHEY, CDR2 SVGAGI. The CDR3 extends over 14 amino acids. CDR3 DNA sequence: TGTGCCAGCAGTTACGGACAGCATAATTCACCCCTCCACTTT. It codes for CASSYGQHNSPLHF.

In its sample, this clonotype was seen many times. The chain joins TRBV4-2 to TRBJ2-2; D not resolved. From germline, CDR1 is LGHNA and CDR2 YNFKEQ. The CDR3 spans 14 residues. Trimming took off 4 bases at V and 0 bases at J, with 6 bases between the two ends. CDR3: CASSREANTGELFF. CDR3 bases: TGTGCCAGCAGCCGCGAGGCGAACACCGGGGAGCTGTTTTTT.

There are many counts of this clonotype. The chain carries TRBV5-5 and TRBJ2-6; 7 nucleotides match TRBD1. There are 18 residues in the CDR3. With 3 bases clipped from V and 0 bases from J, the junction kept 9 bases outside the gene matches. The germline gives CDR1 SGHKS, CDR2 YYEKEE (reference sequence). DNA for the CDR3: TGTGCCAGCAGCTCGTTGACAGGGCCTTACTCTGGGGCCAACGTCCTGACTTTC. Its translation is CASSSLTGPYSGANVLTF.

This clonotype was counted at least ten times. The genes are TRBV28 and TRBJ2-3; unclear D gene. Trimming stripped 5 bases from V and 9 bases from J, with 12 bases between. Germline V gene sequence: CDR1 MDHEN, CDR2 SYDVKM. This CDR3 is 12 amino acids long. The CDR3 spells CASSHTGATQYF. The DNA of the CDR3 is TGTGCCAGCAGTCACACCGGAGCGACGCAGTATTTT.

This clonotype was recorded at least ten times. The chain links TRBV6-5 to TRBJ2-3; possible D gene TRBD1, 6 bases. Germline V gene sequence: CDR1 MNHEY, CDR2 SVGAGI. Deletions cut 2 bases from V and 4 bases from J, with 16 bases between. The CDR3 runs to 16 residues. The CDR3 DNA follows: TGTGCCAGCAGTTACGTGGGCACCAGGGGCCCAGATACGCAGTATTTT. Protein sequence: CASSYVGTRGPDTQYF.

This clonotype was detected ten times or more. In DNA form, the CDR3 reads TGTGCCAGCAGCCTGACCCCGAACACTGAAGCTTTCTTT. It translates to CASSLTPNTEAFF. The rearrangement uses TRBV11-2 and TRBJ1-1; D remains ambiguous. Germline loops: CDR1 SGHAT, CDR2 FQNNGV. V was shortened by 5 bases and J by 1 base, with 8 bases between the two germline ends. This CDR3 has 13 residues.

This clonotype was found a few times. CDR3 sequence: CASSMRGGFGNEQFF. CDR3 bases: TGTGCCAGTAGTATGCGCGGTGGGTTCGGAAATGAGCAGTTCTTC. V usage is TRBV19 and J usage is TRBJ2-1, with D uncertain. Trimming removed 3 bases from V and 7 bases from J, with 16 bases in between. The germline gives CDR1 LNHDA, CDR2 SQIVND (reference sequence). The CDR3 is made up of 15 amino acids.

This clonotype showed up many times. The chain uses TRBV12-3 or TRBV12-4 and TRBJ2-7; D may be TRBD1 (5 bases). Trimming removed 1 base from V and 3 bases from J, with 7 bases in between. The CDR3 is 13 residues long. The chain's CDR3 is CASSLGQFYEQYF. DNA of the CDR3: TGTGCCAGCAGTTTAGGACAGTTCTACGAGCAGTACTTC.

The V and J genes are TRBV20-1 and TRBJ2-7; 10 nucleotides align to TRBD2. The CDR3 is made up of 14 amino acids. The germline V gene encodes CDR1 DFQATT and CDR2 SNEGSKA (reference sequence). With V trimmed by 6 bases and J by 4 bases, 9 bases remained unmatched. For the CDR3, the DNA is TGCAGTGCCGAGATGCGAGCGGGAGGGTACGAGCAGTACTTC. Translation gives CSAEMRAGGYEQYF.

This clonotype occurred many times. The chain joins TRBV28 to TRBJ2-7; no clear D gene. The CDR3 has 15 amino acids. The germline CDR1 and CDR2 sequences are MDHEN and SYDVKM. Trimming removed 7 bases at V and 5 bases at J, with 21 bases between. The CDR3 reads CASTQTGVRFDEQYF. The CDR3 nucleotides are TGTGCCAGCACCCAGACTGGCGTCAGATTCGACGAGCAGTACTTC.

This clonotype was counted at least ten times. This chain links TRBV2 with TRBJ2-7, with D possibly matching TRBD1 (6 bases). CDR1 and CDR2 from the germline V gene are SNHLY and FYNNEI. V lost 8 bases and J 12 bases, leaving 14 bases between the germline ends. The CDR3 totals 10 residues. CDR3: CASGRGEGYF. The CDR3 DNA follows: TGTGCCAGCGGCAGGGGCGAGGGGTACTTC.

This clonotype was recorded at least ten times. This chain connects TRBV7-9 to TRBJ2-5, with D unclear. The germline V gene encodes CDR1 SEHNR and CDR2 FQNEAQ (reference sequence). Deletions cut 2 bases from V and 5 bases from J, with 12 bases between. CDR3 length equals 14 residues. The CDR3 nucleotides are TGTGCCAGCAGCTTATTGGGTTCGGAGGAGACCCAGTACTTC. It codes for CASSLLGSEETQYF.

The chain joins TRBV5-4 to TRBJ1-1; D is unclear. The length of the CDR3 is 13 residues. V was cut by 4 bases and J by 2 bases, with 9 bases left in between. Germline-derived CDR1 and CDR2 are SGHNT and YYREEE (reference sequence). CDR3: CASSITQNTEAFF. The CDR3 DNA sequence: TGTGCCAGCAGCATAACACAAAACACTGAAGCTTTCTTT.

This clonotype was recorded a few times. The rearrangement links TRBV5-1 to TRBJ1-2; D is possibly TRBD1 (5 bases). This CDR3 spans 14 amino acids. The V end was cut by 4 bases, the J end by 4 bases, with 14 bases between. Germline V gene lookup returns CDR1 SGHRS and CDR2 YFSETQ. The CDR3 DNA reads as TGCGCCAGCAGCCTCGACTCAGGGTCCTATGGCTACACCTTC. Its translation is CASSLDSGSYGYTF.

This clonotype was seen repeatedly, ten times or more. The genes are TRBV4-1 and TRBJ2-5; 8 nucleotides line up with TRBD2. Trimming removed 1 base from V and 4 bases from J; junction bases left unmatched: 14. Germline-derived CDR1 and CDR2 are MGHRA and YSYEKL. CDR3 size: 18 residues. The CDR3 reads CASSQVPYLDLAGETQYF. The DNA of the CDR3 is TGCGCCAGCAGCCAAGTCCCATACCTTGACCTAGCGGGAGAGACCCAGTACTTC.

This clonotype was recorded at least ten times. The CDR3 DNA reads TGCGCCAGCAGCCAAGATTTGGTGCGGCAAGAGACCCAGTACTTC. It codes for CASSQDLVRQETQYF. The genes are TRBV4-1 and TRBJ2-5; D unclear. Germline V gene sequence: CDR1 MGHRA, CDR2 YSYEKL. The V and J ends lost 0 bases and 2 bases respectively, with 10 bases between them. This CDR3 spans 15 amino acids.

This clonotype showed up many times. The V call is TRBV18, the J call TRBJ1-2; D call uncertain. Germline lookup yields CDR1 KGHSH and CDR2 LQKENI. The CDR3 has 11 amino acids. V lost 3 bases, J lost 7 bases, and 6 bases lay in between. This CDR3 is CASSPSVGYTF. The CDR3 DNA reads as TGTGCCAGCTCACCGAGCGTTGGCTACACCTTC.

V is TRBV12-3 or TRBV12-4 and J is TRBJ1-1; 7 bases map to TRBD1. The CDR3 is 16 residues long. V was clipped by 3 bases and J by 5 bases; unmatched bases: 12. The CDR3 loop is CASSFLKYPGGTEAFF. Written as DNA, the CDR3 is TGTGCCAGCAGTTTCCTAAAATATCCAGGGGGGACTGAAGCTTTCTTT.

The genes are TRBV6-2 or TRBV6-3 and TRBJ2-5; no clear D gene. Between the trimmed V and J ends, which lost 6 bases and 2 bases, there was a span of 13 bases. This CDR3 contains 14 residues. Per germline, CDR1 MNHEY and CDR2 SVGEGT. The CDR3 spells CASRPNLFQETQYF. The CDR3 nucleotides are TGTGCCAGCAGGCCCAACTTGTTTCAAGAGACCCAGTACTTC.

This clonotype was recorded a few times. This may arise from a read error, as a much more abundant clone is one base away. This CDR3 is CASSPSSRTYRTDTQYF. Written as DNA, the CDR3 is TGTGCCAGCAGCCCCTCGTCCCGGACCTACCGCACAGATACGCAGTATTTT. The J gene is TRBJ2-3, the V gene TRBV7-8, with D hard to call. The V gene's germline CDR1 is SGHVS and CDR2 FQNEAQ. This CDR3 has 17 amino acids. The germline V and J ends were trimmed by 5 bases and 1 base, with 19 bases remaining between them.

This clonotype has just a few counts. This chain uses TRBV12-3 or TRBV12-4 with TRBJ2-6, with D unclear. Trimming cost V 6 bases and J 0 bases, with 6 bases left between them. CDR3 length: 14 amino acids. The CDR3 DNA follows: TGTGCCAGCAGCAGATCCTCTGGGGCCAACGTCCTGACTTTC. Its protein product is CASSRSSGANVLTF.

There are many counts of this clonotype. V gene TRBV4-1 combines with J gene TRBJ2-1; no reliable D call. Between the trimmed V and J ends, which lost 1 base and 5 bases, there was a span of 9 bases. Germline lookup yields CDR1 MGHRA and CDR2 YSYEKL. CDR3 length equals 14 residues. The CDR3 DNA reads as TGCGCCAGCAGCCAAGGTCCGGCTAACAATGAGCAGTTCTTC. Translating it yields CASSQGPANNEQFF.

This clonotype was detected only a few times. The chain uses TRBV7-2 and TRBJ2-5; D is uncertain. Trimming pared 6 bases from V and 7 bases from J, leaving 9 bases between. Germline V gives CDR1 SGHTA, CDR2 FQGNSA. This CDR3 region has 11 residues. The CDR3 sequence is CASRSTGTQYF. The CDR3 nucleotides are TGTGCCAGCAGGTCAACGGGGACCCAGTACTTC.

This clonotype was counted many times. V and J are TRBV27 and TRBJ1-2; D possibly corresponds to TRBD1 (6 bases). CDR1 is MNHEY, CDR2 SMNVEV, per germline (reference sequence). CDR3 length equals 11 residues. V shed 8 bases and J shed 5 bases, with 9 bases lying between them. The DNA of the CDR3 is TGTGCCAGCCGGACAGCTTATGGCTACACCTTC. It encodes CASRTAYGYTF.